The rows below give T cell receptor beta chains drawn from one sample of a study of shared clonotypes between healthy human individuals. Using immunoSEQ multiplex PCR, the repertoire was profiled, and TCRdb retains in-frame clones only, with some absent. The table has 1.5 million to 2.5 million clones, around 96% seen once. Sample: naive CD8+ T cells sorted from blood. These receptors all come from a man younger than 35 in good health. Each CDR3 is given with its conserved first and last residue. D genes are given only for firm matches. Some rows have no size entry. The others give once, few or many, or a class for an expanded clone.

size	J	D	V	DNA	CDR3
-	TRBJ1-1	TRBD1	TRBV9	TGTGCCAGCAGCACAACAGGGGGCGGGACTGAAGCTTTCTTT	CASSTTGGGTEAFF
-	TRBJ2-3	TRBD1	TRBV6-1	TGTGCCAGCAGTGAAGCGCGGACAGGGGGCCGGGATACGCAGTATTTT	CASSEARTGGRDTQYF
-	TRBJ2-5	TRBD2	TRBV5-1	TGCGCCAGCAGCTTGGAAATATCGACTAGCGGAGCCCAAGAGACCCAGTACTTC	CASSLEISTSGAQETQYF
once	TRBJ1-2	TRBD1	TRBV14	TGTGCCAGCAGAGGGACAGGGGATAGCTATGGCTACACCTTC	CASRGTGDSYGYTF
-	TRBJ1-2	-	TRBV5-1	TGCGCCAGCAGCTTATTTGAGGGGCAGGGTATCTATGGCTACACCTTC	CASSLFEGQGIYGYTF
once	TRBJ2-6	-	TRBV27	TGTGCCAGCACTGCAGGGGCGTCTGGGGCCAACGTCCTGACTTTC	CASTAGASGANVLTF
-	TRBJ2-3	-	TRBV7-9	TGTGCCAGCAGCTATGGGGAGGTGGGCACAGATACGCAGTATTTT	CASSYGEVGTDTQYF
-	TRBJ2-1	-	TRBV4-1	TGCGCCAGCAGCCACCCCTCCCGGGACGGATACAATGAGCAGTTCTTC	CASSHPSRDGYNEQFF
-	TRBJ1-1	-	TRBV21-1	TGTGCCAGCAGCAAACGGCCGGGGGTATTGGTGGAGGCTCAGAACACTGAAGCTTTCTTT	CASSKRPGVLVEAQNTEAFF
-	TRBJ2-7	-	TRBV27	TGTGCCAGCAGTTATCGCGCAAACTACGAGCAGTACTTC	CASSYRANYEQYF